The sequence of this T cell receptor beta chain was determined in a study of blood T cell repertoires in COVID-19. Profiling relied on immunoSEQ multiplex PCR, and the TCRdb table lists in-frame clones only, not all of them. The data contain 80,000 to 95,000 clones, roughly nine tenths of them singletons. This clone was detected only once. Germline V gene data show CDR1 as SGHVS and CDR2 as FQNEAQ. The CDR3 is 17 amino acids. Trimming took off 2 bases at V and 3 bases at J, with 14 bases between the two ends. The origin of this receptor is a human donor with active COVID-19. The donor label of this sample is uncertain. The specimen sequenced was peripheral blood. The genes are TRBV7-8 and TRBJ2-6; tentatively, D is TRBD1 (6 bases). CDR3 bases: TGTGCCAGCAGCTTACGCGTGGGGGCAAGTGGGGCCAACGTCCTGACTTTC. This codes for CASSLRVGASGANVLTF.